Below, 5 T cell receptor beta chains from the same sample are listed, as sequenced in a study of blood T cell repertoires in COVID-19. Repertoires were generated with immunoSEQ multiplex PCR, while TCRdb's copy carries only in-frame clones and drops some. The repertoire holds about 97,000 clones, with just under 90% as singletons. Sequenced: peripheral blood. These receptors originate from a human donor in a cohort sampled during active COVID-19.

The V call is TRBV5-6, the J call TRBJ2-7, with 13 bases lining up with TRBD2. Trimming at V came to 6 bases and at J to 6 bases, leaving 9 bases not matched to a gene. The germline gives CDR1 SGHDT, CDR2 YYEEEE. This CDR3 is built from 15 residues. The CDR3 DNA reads TGTGCCAGCACCAGGACTAGCGGGAGTGTCCGCGAGCAGTACTTC. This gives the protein CASTRTSGSVREQYF.

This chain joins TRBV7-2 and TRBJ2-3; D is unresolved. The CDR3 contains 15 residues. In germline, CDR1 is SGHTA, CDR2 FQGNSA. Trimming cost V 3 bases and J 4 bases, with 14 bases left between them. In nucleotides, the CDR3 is TGTGCCAGCAGCTTGTCGCCGCACCGCGCAGATACGCAGTATTTT. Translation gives CASSLSPHRADTQYF.

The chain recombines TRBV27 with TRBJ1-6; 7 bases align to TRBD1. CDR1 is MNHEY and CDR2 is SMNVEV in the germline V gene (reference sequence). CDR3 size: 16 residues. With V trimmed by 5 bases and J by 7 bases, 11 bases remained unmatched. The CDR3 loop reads CASSHTPTGANSPLHF. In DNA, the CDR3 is TGTGCCAGCAGTCATACCCCAACAGGGGCCAATTCACCCCTCCACTTT.

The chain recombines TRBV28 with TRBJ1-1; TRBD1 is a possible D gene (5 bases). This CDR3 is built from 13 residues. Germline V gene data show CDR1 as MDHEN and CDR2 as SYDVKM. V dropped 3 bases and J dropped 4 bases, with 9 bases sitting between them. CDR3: CASSFGQGTEAFF. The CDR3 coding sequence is TGTGCCAGCAGTTTCGGCCAGGGCACTGAAGCTTTCTTT.

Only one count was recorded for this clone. The CDR3 bases are TGTGCCAGCAGCCAAACCCGCTTGGGGGCTGGCTACACCTTC. Translated, it gives CASSQTRLGAGYTF. The gene calls are TRBV14 and TRBJ1-2; possibly TRBD1 for D (6 bases). This CDR3 is built from 14 residues. The germline CDR1 and CDR2 sequences are SGHDN and FVKESK. V shed 2 bases and J shed 7 bases, with 14 bases lying between them.